The rows below give T cell receptor beta chains drawn from one sample of a study of neurological immune-mediated disorders. TCRdb reprocessed the 5' RACE reads via MiXCR and lists one record per CDR3 protein. The sample has roughly 66,000 distinct CDR3 sequences, roughly 4.5% seen once; the top ten hold 2.2%. Sequencing was done on a sample of PBMCs. The origin of the receptors is a woman in her seventies with multiple sclerosis. CDR3s include the opening cysteine and the closing phenylalanine or tryptophan. A D gene is named only where the DNA matches it firmly. Size is stated as once, few, many, or a class for an expanded clone.

v_call,j_call,d_call,clone_size,cdr3_aa,cdr3_nt
TRBV7-2,TRBJ2-1,TRBD2,many,CASSLGRKLSGGSYNEQFF,TGTGCCAGCAGCTTAGGGAGAAAACTAAGCGGGGGATCATACAATGAGCAGTTCTTC
TRBV5-6,TRBJ1-2,TRBD1,many,CASSFNDRVYGYTF,TGTGCCAGCAGCTTCAACGACAGGGTATATGGCTACACCTTC
TRBV20-1,TRBJ2-6,-,many,CSARAGQISGANVLTF,TGCAGTGCTAGAGCAGGACAGATCTCTGGGGCCAACGTCCTGACTTTC
TRBV7-9,TRBJ2-3,-,many,CASSLEGVADTQYF,TGTGCCAGCAGCTTGGAGGGAGTAGCCGATACGCAGTATTTT
TRBV4-2,TRBJ2-7,-,many,CASSQDRSGSYEQYF,TGTGCCAGCAGCCAAGATCGAAGCGGCTCCTACGAGCAGTACTTC
TRBV12-3/TRBV12-4,TRBJ2-5,-,many,CATRPRKYF,TGTGCCACCCGGCCGAGAAAGTACTTC
TRBV7-8,TRBJ1-5,-,many,CASGLTGNQPQHF,TGTGCCAGCGGATTGACAGGCAATCAGCCCCAGCATTTT
TRBV7-2,TRBJ2-3,-,many,CASSLSEDTQYF,TGTGCCAGCAGCTTATCGGAAGATACGCAGTATTTT
TRBV5-1,TRBJ2-1,-,many,CASTLGLYNEQFF,TGCGCCAGCACCTTGGGACTTTACAATGAGCAGTTCTTC
TRBV20-1,TRBJ2-1,-,many,CSARILNEQFF,TGCAGTGCGAGGATACTAAATGAGCAGTTCTTC
TRBV5-6,TRBJ1-2,-,many,CASSLLTGAVYGYTF,TGTGCCAGCAGCTTGTTAACGGGGGCGGTCTATGGCTACACCTTC